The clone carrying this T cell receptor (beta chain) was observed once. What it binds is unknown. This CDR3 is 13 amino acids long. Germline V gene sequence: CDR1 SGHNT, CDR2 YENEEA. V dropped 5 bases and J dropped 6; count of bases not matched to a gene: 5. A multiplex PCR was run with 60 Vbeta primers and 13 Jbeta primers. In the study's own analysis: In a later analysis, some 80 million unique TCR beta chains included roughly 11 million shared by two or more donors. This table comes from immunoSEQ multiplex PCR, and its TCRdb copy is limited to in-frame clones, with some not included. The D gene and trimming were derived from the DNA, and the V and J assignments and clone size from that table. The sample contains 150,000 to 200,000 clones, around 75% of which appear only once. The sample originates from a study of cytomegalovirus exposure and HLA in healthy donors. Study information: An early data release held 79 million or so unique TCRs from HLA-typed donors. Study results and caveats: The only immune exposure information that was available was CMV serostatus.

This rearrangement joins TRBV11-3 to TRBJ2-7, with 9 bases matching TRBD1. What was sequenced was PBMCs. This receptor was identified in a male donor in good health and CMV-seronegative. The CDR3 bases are TGTGCCAGCAGCCAGGGACAGGGACGCGAGCAGTACTTC. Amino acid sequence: CASSQGQGREQYF.